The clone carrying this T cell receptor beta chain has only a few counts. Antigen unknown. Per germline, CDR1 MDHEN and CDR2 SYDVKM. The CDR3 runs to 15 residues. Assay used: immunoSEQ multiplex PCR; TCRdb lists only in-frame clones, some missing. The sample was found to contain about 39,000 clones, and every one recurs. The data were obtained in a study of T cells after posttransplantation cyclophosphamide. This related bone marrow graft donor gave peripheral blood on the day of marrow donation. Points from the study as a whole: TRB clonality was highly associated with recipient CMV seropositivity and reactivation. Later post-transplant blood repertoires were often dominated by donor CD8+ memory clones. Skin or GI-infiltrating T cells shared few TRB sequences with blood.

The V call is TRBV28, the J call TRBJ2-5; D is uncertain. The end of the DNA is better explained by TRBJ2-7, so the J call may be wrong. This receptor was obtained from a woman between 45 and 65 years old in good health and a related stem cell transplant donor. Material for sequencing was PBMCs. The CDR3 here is CASSPHSGGAYEQYF. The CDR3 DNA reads TGTGCCAGCAGCCCGCATAGTGGCGGCGCCTACGAGCAGTACTTC.